Each of the 18 T cell receptor beta chains below was sequenced from the same sample in a study of TET2 disruption in CD19-targeted CAR T cells. Treatment of the sample: autologous CTL019 cells: CD19 CAR with 4-1BB and CD3 zeta domains. No antigens are known for them. Assay: immunoSEQ multiplex PCR; the TCRdb copy retains only in-frame clones and omits some. The sample includes about 30,000 clones. The sequencing here drew on CD8- CAR+ T cells sorted from cultured blood T cells, taken for CD19 CAR T cell therapy. The subset here: CD8-negative CAR-positive T cells from the infusion product. Source of these receptors: a man aged 65 to 79 with chronic lymphocytic leukemia.

With regard to this clone: One end of the junction does not line up with germline, which may come from a read error. The read terminates 3 residues before the CDR3 end, so the remaining end is supplied by the germline J gene. V usage is TRBV4-2 and J usage is TRBJ1-1; 9 bases match TRBD1. Germline CDR1 is LGHNA and CDR2 is YNFKEQ. The CDR3 totals 17 residues. The CDR3 bases that were read are TGCGCCAGCAGCCAAGACTATGACAGGGGGGAGAACACTGAA. This translates into CASSQDYDRGENTE. The complete CDR3 reads CASSQDYDRGENTEAFF.

Considering frequency, this clone is medium-sized. CDR3 residues: CASHPRDSLSTDTQYF. The part of the CDR3 DNA that was read is TGTGCCAGCCACCCCCGGGACAGCCTTAGCACAGATACG. V and J are TRBV6-2 or TRBV6-3 and TRBJ2-3; TRBD1 matches 7 bases. The read halts 3 residues ahead of the CDR3 end, with the missing end drawn from the germline J gene. Looked up from germline, CDR1 is MNHEY and CDR2 is SVGEGT. The length of the CDR3 is 16 residues. The V gene end was trimmed by 8 bases and the J gene end by 0 bases; junction bases not matched to a gene: 11.

Details on this clone: The DNA ends 3 residues before the CDR3 does, and the rest of the CDR3 is filled in from the germline J gene. The chain is built from TRBV5-4 and TRBJ1-4, with D unresolved. Germline CDR1 SGHNT, CDR2 YYREEE (reference sequence). The CDR3 runs 13 residues. The V gene lost 6 bases and the J gene lost 1 base, with 7 bases spanning the gap. Incomplete CDR3 DNA: TGTGCCAGCATGCAGGTAACTAATGAAAAA. Translated: CASMQVTNEK. The whole CDR3 protein reads CASMQVTNEKLFF.

For this clone: Read coverage stops 3 residues before the CDR3 terminus; the germline J gene supplies the remainder. The V gene is TRBV6-2 or TRBV6-3, the J gene TRBJ2-4; TRBD2 matches 13 bases. CDR1 and CDR2 (germline): MNHEY, SVGEGT. The CDR3 totals 15 residues. The CDR3 DNA, read in part, is TGTGCCAGCGGTGGACTAGCGGGGGACCAAGAGACT. Translating it yields CASGGLAGDQET. The full CDR3 sequence reads CASGGLAGDQETQYF.

A note on this clone: The DNA ends 3 residues before the CDR3 does, and the rest of the CDR3 is filled in from the germline J gene. V is TRBV2 and J is TRBJ2-4, with 7 bases aligning to TRBD2. The V gene's germline CDR1 is SNHLY and CDR2 FYNNEI. The CDR3 totals 14 residues. The sequenced CDR3 bases are TGTGCCAGCAGTGAACCGGGGAGGGAAGAGACT. Its translation is CASSEPGREET. The whole CDR3 protein reads CASSEPGREETQYF.

On this clone itself: The sequence runs out 3 residues before the end of the CDR3; the remainder is reconstructed from the germline J gene. The chain couples TRBV20-1 to TRBJ1-5, with 7 bases lining up with TRBD1. The germline CDR1 and CDR2 sequences are DFQATT and SNEGSKA (reference sequence). Trimming cost V 3 bases and J 9 bases; bases outside gene matches: 8. This CDR3 has 13 residues. The DNA read from the CDR3 is TGCAGTGCTAGGGAACAGGGGCGGTTGCCC. It codes for CSAREQGRLP. The full-length CDR3 reads as CSAREQGRLPQHF.

This CDR3 reads CASSLDRGRQPQHF. Partial CDR3 DNA: TGTGCCAGCAGTTTAGACAGGGGGAGGCAGCCC. The gene calls are TRBV12-3 or TRBV12-4 and TRBJ1-5; 8 nucleotides agree with TRBD1. The CDR3 end falls 3 residues outside the read, so it is completed with the germline J gene. V was pared by 1 base and J by 7 bases, with 3 bases of the junction left unmatched. This CDR3 is 14 amino acids long.

Note on this clone: Sequencing ends 3 residues short of the CDR3 end; the germline J gene provides the rest. The V gene is TRBV2, the J gene TRBJ2-7; 9 nucleotides line up with TRBD1. Trimming took 5 bases from V and 4 from J; bases not matched to a gene: 12. This CDR3 has 16 amino acids. Germline loops: CDR1 SNHLY, CDR2 FYNNEI. The chain's CDR3 is CASSRAPGQGYYEQYF. CDR3 bases read: TGTGCCAGCAGTAGGGCACCGGGACAGGGTTATTACGAG.

Details on this clone: The sequence runs out 3 residues before the end of the CDR3; the remainder is reconstructed from the germline J gene. V usage is TRBV7-3 and J usage is TRBJ2-1; 9 bases are shared with TRBD2. Per the germline V gene, CDR1 is SGHTA and CDR2 is FQGTGA. J lost 5 bases, V lost 1 base, and 0 bases had no gene match. The CDR3 consists of 14 residues. The part of the CDR3 DNA that was read is TGTGCCAGCAGCTTAAGCGGGGGGGACAATGAG. This encodes CASSLSGGDNE. The full CDR3 reads CASSLSGGDNEQFF. The entire variable domain, with the rest obtained from reference TRBV7-3 and TRBJ2-1, is as follows: GAGVSQTPSNKVTEKGKYVELRCDPISGHTALYWYRQSLGQGPEFLIYFQGTGAADDSGLPNDRFFAVRPEGSVSTLKIQRTERGDSAVYLCASSLSGGDNEQFFGPGTRLTVL.

Regarding this clone: The read falls 3 residues short of the CDR3 end, and the missing part is taken from the germline J gene. V and J are TRBV9 and TRBJ2-7; 7 nucleotides align to TRBD1. The CDR3 runs 15 residues. The germline V gene has CDR1 SGDLS and CDR2 YYNGEE. V trimming: 2 bases; J trimming: 3 bases; junction bases outside the gene matches: 8. The sequenced part of the CDR3 DNA is TGTGCCAGCAGCGTGGGGTGGACAGGAGACTACGAG. It translates to CASSVGWTGDYE. The whole CDR3 reads CASSVGWTGDYEQYF.

As regards this clone: The CDR3 end falls 3 residues outside the read, so it is completed with the germline J gene. The gene calls are TRBV19 and TRBJ1-2, with 10 bases lining up with TRBD1. CDR1 is LNHDA, CDR2 SQIVND, per germline (reference sequence). The CDR3 length is 15 residues. The CDR3 DNA, read in part, is TGTGCCAGTAGTTCGGGACAGGGGAAGTCAGATACC. Translating gives CASSSGQGKSDT. The complete CDR3 sequence is CASSSGQGKSDTYTF.

As for this clone: The read halts 3 residues ahead of the CDR3 end, with the missing end drawn from the germline J gene. The rearrangement uses TRBV5-1 and TRBJ2-1; TRBD1 aligns across 12 bases. The CDR3 is 19 amino acids. Per germline, CDR1 SGHRS and CDR2 YFSETQ. J lost 0 bases, V lost 4 bases, and 11 bases had no gene match. This CDR3 is CASSTGTGGRYSSYNEQFF. Partial CDR3 DNA: TGCGCCAGCAGCACCGGGACAGGGGGCAGATATAGCTCCTACAATGAG.

A word on this clone: The sequenced fragment ends 3 residues before the CDR3 boundary, so the rest is inferred from the germline J gene. J is TRBJ1-1 and V is TRBV5-6; D gene uncertain. The CDR3 sequence is 11 residues long. Germline lookup yields CDR1 SGHDT and CDR2 YYEEEE. V lost 0 bases and J 7 bases, leaving 4 bases between the germline ends. CDR3 amino acids: CASSLASEAFF. The covered CDR3 bases are TGTGCCAGCAGCTTGGCTAGTGAA.

With regard to this clone: The read terminates 3 residues ahead of where the CDR3 ends, so the germline J gene completes it. J is TRBJ2-4 and V is TRBV7-6; tentative D call: TRBD2 (5 bases). From germline, CDR1 is SGHVS and CDR2 FNYEAQ. The length of the CDR3 is 15 residues. The CDR3 bases that were read are TGTGCCAGCAGCTCTCCCGAGGGCGGCGACTATGGT. It codes for CASSSPEGGDYG. The whole CDR3 sequence reads CASSSPEGGDYGQYF.

About this clone itself: Read coverage stops 3 residues before the CDR3 terminus; the germline J gene supplies the remainder. This chain connects TRBV20-1 to TRBJ1-1; TRBD1 matches 7 bases. CDR3 size: 12 residues. From germline, CDR1 is DFQATT and CDR2 SNEGSKA (reference sequence). The V and J ends lost 6 bases and 7 bases, in that order; junction bases with no gene match: 8. CDR3 residues: CSAPMTGYEAFF. The DNA read from the CDR3 is TGCAGTGCCCCGATGACAGGGTATGAA.

About this clone: The read ends 3 residues early relative to the CDR3; the germline J gene fills the gap. The chain has TRBV18 and TRBJ1-2, with 9 bases identical to TRBD1. CDR1 and CDR2 from the germline V gene are KGHSH and LQKENI. This CDR3 has 16 residues. V shed 4 bases and J 2 bases; nucleotides not matched to a gene: 8. CDR3 DNA (partial): TGTGCCAGCTCACAAGGTCCCGGGACAGGGAACTATGGC. It encodes CASSQGPGTGNYG. The entire CDR3 is CASSQGPGTGNYGYTF.

About this clone itself: The read comes to an end 3 residues before the CDR3 does, leaving the germline J gene to fill in the end. This chain joins TRBV19 and TRBJ1-2; TRBD1 agrees at 9 bases. CDR1 LNHDA and CDR2 SQIVND come from the germline V gene (reference sequence). This CDR3 region has 16 residues. CDR3 DNA (partial): TGTGCCAGTAGTCCGAGTCCGGGACAGGGATCCTACGAC. This encodes CASSPSPGQGSYD. The whole CDR3 sequence is CASSPSPGQGSYDYTF.

As concerns this clone: The read stops 3 residues short of the end of the CDR3; the missing end is completed from the germline J gene. The same CDR3 is also encoded by other DNA sequences in this sample. The chain recombines TRBV4-2 with TRBJ1-2, with 10 bases that match TRBD1. The CDR3 is made up of 14 amino acids. Losses at the gene ends were 3 bases for V and 4 bases for J; bases not matched to a gene: 2. Germline CDR1 is LGHNA and CDR2 is YNFKEQ. The CDR3 reads CASSQTGGSYGYTF. The part of the CDR3 DNA that was read is TGTGCCAGCAGCCAGACAGGGGGCAGCTATGGC.